Listed here are 14 T cell receptor beta chains from one sample, sequenced in a study of T cells in Graves' hyperthyroidism and ophthalmopathy. TCR beta CDR3 sequences were amplified from RNA transcripts. During a first-round RT-PCR of the TCR CDR3, the HTBI primer set was used. TCRdb used MiXCR to reprocess the multiplex PCR reads, holding one entry per CDR3 protein. The table lists 500,000 or so distinct CDR3 sequences, about 15% of them singletons. What was sequenced was blood. These receptors came from a woman between 25 and 40 years old with Graves' ophthalmopathy.

At least ten counts were recorded for this clonotype. The gene calls are TRBV9 and TRBJ2-1, with D perhaps matching TRBD1 (6 bases). In germline, CDR1 is SGDLS, CDR2 YYNGEE. The CDR3 runs to 15 residues. The V and J ends lost 3 bases and 6 bases respectively, with 16 bases between them. CDR3 amino acids: CASSATGYMGNEQFF. CDR3 nucleotides: TGTGCCAGCAGCGCAACAGGGTATATGGGCAATGAGCAGTTCTTC.

For this clonotype: This sequence may be a read error, since a much larger clone differs from it by one base. V gene TRBV5-1 combines with J gene TRBJ2-5; possible D gene TRBD1, 6 bases. The CDR3 is 15 residues long. Germline CDR1 SGHRS, CDR2 YFSETQ. The CDR3 sequence is CASSSRTETQETQYF. The CDR3, as DNA: TGTGCCAGCAGCTCCAGGACAGAGACACAAGAGACCCAGTACTTC.

This clonotype was picked up many times. The rearrangement uses TRBV12-3 or TRBV12-4 and TRBJ2-1, with D hard to call. Trimming left V 8 bases short and J 6 bases short, with 17 bases between. The CDR3 consists of 14 residues. Written as DNA, the CDR3 is TGTGCCAGCCGCTCGGATGACGACCCCAATGAGCAGTTCTTC. Protein product: CASRSDDDPNEQFF.

Only a few counts were recorded for this clonotype. The rearrangement links TRBV29-1 to TRBJ2-3, with D perhaps matching TRBD2 (5 bases). The CDR3 sequence is 12 residues long. Germline CDR1 and CDR2: SQVTM and ANQGSEA. CDR3: CSFFGVADTQYF. The CDR3 nucleotides read TGCAGTTTTTTCGGGGTCGCAGATACGCAGTATTTT.

This clonotype has just a few counts. The chain uses TRBV4-2 and TRBJ2-2; tentatively, D is TRBD1 (6 bases). The CDR3 sequence is 16 residues long. Germline V lookup: CDR1 LGHNA, CDR2 YNFKEQ. V was trimmed by 1 base and J by 3 bases, leaving 12 bases between them. CDR3 DNA sequence: TGTGCCAGCAGCCAAGCCGGACAGTATGACACCGGGGAGCTGTTTTTT. As protein: CASSQAGQYDTGELFF.

The chain is built from TRBV6-2 or TRBV6-3 and TRBJ1-1, with unresolved D. The CDR3 is made up of 12 amino acids. Trimming took off 8 bases at V and 1 base at J, with 8 bases between the two ends. Germline V gives CDR1 MNHEY, CDR2 SVGEGT. The CDR3 sequence: CASGTSNTEAFF. The CDR3 coding sequence is TGTGCCAGCGGAACTTCGAACACTGAAGCTTTCTTT.

This clonotype was seen ten or more times. The V and J genes are TRBV12-3 or TRBV12-4 and TRBJ1-5, with D possibly matching TRBD1 (5 bases). V lost 6 bases to trimming and J lost 0 bases, with 12 bases between them. The CDR3 is made up of 15 amino acids. The CDR3 sequence is CASRGTGDSNQPQHF. In nucleotides, the CDR3 is TGTGCCAGCAGGGGGACGGGGGATAGCAATCAGCCCCAGCATTTT.

This clonotype turned up a few times. CDR3 in amino acids: CASSYSVAGNKNIQYF. The CDR3 coding sequence is TGTGCCAGCAGTTACTCGGTGGCGGGGAACAAAAACATTCAGTACTTC. The chain is built from TRBV6-2 or TRBV6-3 and TRBJ2-4; weak D call: TRBD2 (6 bases). Germline loops: CDR1 MNHEY, CDR2 SVGEGT. V was trimmed by 0 bases and J by 3 bases, leaving 12 bases between them. The CDR3 is made up of 16 amino acids.

There are many counts of this clonotype. This rearrangement joins TRBV28 to TRBJ2-1; 10 bases agree with TRBD2. J gave up 0 bases and V 8 bases, and 19 bases lay outside the gene matches. Per the germline V gene, CDR1 is MDHEN and CDR2 is SYDVKM. The CDR3 has 20 residues. CDR3 coding DNA: TGTGCCAGCCAGGCCTCCAGGGTCGGACTAGCGGCTACCTCCTACAATGAGCAGTTCTTC. This codes for CASQASRVGLAATSYNEQFF.

This clonotype has only a few counts. V is TRBV9 and J is TRBJ2-1; TRBD2 is a possible D gene (6 bases). CDR3 length: 15 amino acids. V was clipped by 0 bases and J by 8 bases, with 15 bases between them. In germline, CDR1 is SGDLS, CDR2 YYNGEE. The CDR3 bases are TGTGCCAGCAGCGTAGGTCATCTAGCGTCGCATGAGCAGTTCTTC. It codes for CASSVGHLASHEQFF.

This clonotype came up a few times. The chain links TRBV15 to TRBJ2-5; D gene uncertain. The length of the CDR3 is 17 residues. Trimming left V 0 bases short and J 4 bases short, with 18 bases between. Germline lookup yields CDR1 LNHNV and CDR2 YYDKDF (reference sequence). CDR3 coding DNA: TGTGCCACCAGCAGAGATAGTCGAGGACCGAGACGAGAGACCCAGTACTTC. This encodes CATSRDSRGPRRETQYF. The full variable domain, its missing parts supplied by reference TRBV15 and TRBJ2-5, is DAMVIQNPRYQVTQFGKPVTLSCSQTLNHNVMYWYQQKSSQAPKLLFHYYDKDFNNEADTPDNFQSRRPNTSFCFLDIRSPGLGDTAMYLCATSRDSRGPRRETQYFGPGTRLLVL.

CDR3 coding DNA: TGCAGCGTTGAAGGGGCCCCCTTCACAGATACGCAGTATTTT. Its protein is CSVEGAPFTDTQYF. The rearrangement links TRBV29-1 to TRBJ2-3; D not resolved. The CDR3 length is 14 residues. Germline values: CDR1 SQVTM, CDR2 ANQGSEA. V was clipped by 1 base and J by 2 bases, with 10 bases between them.

On this clonotype itself: A read error is possible here, since a much larger clone lies one base away. The chain combines TRBV12-3 or TRBV12-4 with TRBJ1-1, with no clear D. The CDR3 has 13 residues. CDR3 bases: TGTGCCAGCGGTTTCTGGGCGGGAACTGAAGCTTTCTTT. Translated: CASGFWAGTEAFF.

This clonotype occurred a few times. This chain joins TRBV24-1 and TRBJ2-3; TRBD2 aligns across 8 bases. Germline CDR1 is KGHDR and CDR2 is SFDVKD. V was clipped by 5 bases and J by 5 bases; unmatched bases: 8. This CDR3 is built from 15 residues. This CDR3 is CATSVPAGDQDTQYF. Here the CDR3 DNA reads TGTGCCACCAGTGTACCAGCGGGAGATCAAGATACGCAGTATTTT.